These T cell receptor beta chains were read from a single sample in a study of blood T cell repertoires in COVID-19. Assay used: immunoSEQ multiplex PCR; TCRdb lists only in-frame clones, some missing. The sample holds under 450,000 clones, less than 90% seen once. The specimen was PBMCs or T cells enriched from blood (not recorded which). These receptors came from a woman in her twenties or thirties who had recovered from COVID-19. CDR3s include the opening cysteine and the closing phenylalanine or tryptophan. The size field is filled for only some rows; it gives once, few, many or a size class.

clone_size j_call v_call cdr3_aa
NA TRBJ2-7 TRBV5-6 CASSIITIDEQYF
NA TRBJ1-4 TRBV29-1 CSVGDRTDEKLFF
NA TRBJ2-7 TRBV4-2 CASSQASGAGSYEQYF
NA TRBJ1-1 TRBV2 CAITGAGANTEAFF
NA TRBJ2-2 TRBV7-2 CASSFGGGNTGELFF
NA TRBJ1-2 TRBV18 CASSPQRGGEDYGYTF
NA TRBJ2-7 TRBV14 CASSQGYRGSTYEQYF
NA TRBJ2-1 TRBV10-3 CAISELAAGEQFF
few TRBJ1-2 TRBV28 CASSLSRGYTF
NA TRBJ2-6 TRBV6-2/TRBV6-3 CASSYFAQDRADVTGANVLTF
NA TRBJ1-5 TRBV7-2 CASSDRVGNQPQHF
once TRBJ2-5 TRBV29-1 CSVLGLADQETQYF
NA TRBJ2-2 TRBV7-2 CASTIAVGVGTGELFF
once TRBJ2-7 TRBV7-2 CASSSTSGAEQYF
NA TRBJ2-5 TRBV5-6 CASSFPIGGTQYF
NA TRBJ1-6 TRBV7-8 CASSFMDSHETLHF
few TRBJ2-7 TRBV2 CASRVIGGATDEQYF
NA TRBJ2-3 TRBV5-1 CASVSSVDTQYF
NA TRBJ1-2 TRBV6-5 CASSYGRGPNYGYTF
NA TRBJ2-1 TRBV13 CASSLGLGLATYNEQFF
NA TRBJ1-5 TRBV2 CASSDKSSYQPQHF
NA TRBJ2-7 TRBV7-2 CASSSRLAGQQYF
once TRBJ2-7 TRBV2 CASRDPSGAYEQYF
NA TRBJ1-5 TRBV19 CASSKGTGVNQPQHF
once TRBJ1-2 TRBV29-1 CSVRWEGTYGYTF
NA TRBJ2-1 TRBV5-1 CASSLEYWVGTSGFNEQFF
NA TRBJ2-1 TRBV5-1 CASSLGQGGDEQFF
NA TRBJ2-5 TRBV28 CASSQSGLAVQETQYF
NA TRBJ1-4 TRBV5-1 CASSLESQLANEKLFF
NA TRBJ2-1 TRBV5-1 CASSLGDYLSEQFF
few TRBJ1-2 TRBV4-1 CASSQESRTGSGYTF
NA TRBJ1-2 TRBV9 CASSARDNYGYTF
NA TRBJ2-3 TRBV11-3 CASSLGTTSDTQYF
NA TRBJ1-1 TRBV9 CASSWRLNTEAFF
few TRBJ2-2 TRBV19 CASTSVRNTGELFF
NA TRBJ2-7 TRBV19 CASSLTLTASYEQYF
NA TRBJ2-2 TRBV18 CASSPPGQGSTGELFF
NA TRBJ1-6 TRBV7-9 CASSLEGWDSPLHF
once TRBJ2-7 TRBV13 CASSPPPGLAGEVYEQYF
NA TRBJ2-1 TRBV5-1 CASSPLAGDNEQFF
few TRBJ2-4 TRBV6-1 CASSEAGGGNIQYF
NA TRBJ2-1 TRBV4-1 CASSQDRAARGMYNEQFF
NA TRBJ2-3 TRBV29-1 CSVEGPEGWGTDTQYF
NA TRBJ2-7 TRBV19 CASSPLDSPYEQYF
NA TRBJ2-2 TRBV5-1 CASSRRTSGGLGNTGELFF
NA TRBJ2-7 TRBV28 CASSLDTPYEQYF
NA TRBJ1-3 TRBV27 CASSRTGGTLSGNTIYF
NA TRBJ2-2 TRBV27 CASSLWGTGSNTGELFF
NA TRBJ2-1 TRBV4-1 CASSHRGGYNEQFF
NA TRBJ1-2 TRBV7-8 CASSFSGESDYTF
NA TRBJ1-3 TRBV14 CASSRGGSGNTIYF
NA TRBJ1-5 TRBV12-3/TRBV12-4 CASSLGQGQPQHF
once TRBJ2-5 TRBV5-1 CASSLRSSGSLEETQYF
NA TRBJ2-1 TRBV28 CASELAGGQVEQFF
NA TRBJ1-3 TRBV19 CASSMGWGLSGNTIYF